This is a list of T cell receptor beta chains from one sample in a study of blood T cells in healthy people across ages. Using its own MiXCR run on the 5' RACE reads, TCRdb lists one record per CDR3 protein. This sample has 1.5 million to 2 million distinct CDR3 sequences, with approximately 30% found just once. The sequencing input was blood. These receptors were taken from a woman in her thirties in good health. The CDR3 runs from the conserved cysteine through the conserved F or W. The D gene is left open where the match is weak. A row's size may be missing; if present it is once, few, many or a size class.

>TRBJ2-2|TRBV2|-|-
TGTGCCAGCAGTGACGGGGCTAGCATCCCCGGGGAGCTGTTTTTT
CASSDGASIPGELFF
>TRBJ2-6|TRBV7-2|-|many
TGTGCCAGCAGCTTAGTCTGGGTTGGGGCCAACGTCCTGACTTTC
CASSLVWVGANVLTF
>TRBJ2-1|TRBV12-3/TRBV12-4|-|-
TGTGCCAGCAGTCAGTCGCGGCCCATTGTGAATGAGCAGTTCTTC
CASSQSRPIVNEQFF
>TRBJ2-7|TRBV28|TRBD2|-
TGTGCCAGCAGACGGCCGGGACTAGCGGGGTACGAGCAGTACTTC
CASRRPGLAGYEQYF
>TRBJ2-7|TRBV2|-|few
TGTGCCAGCAGTGAATCTCTCGGGACTCTCTACGAGCAGTACTTC
CASSESLGTLYEQYF
>TRBJ2-4|TRBV6-1|TRBD1|few
TGTGCCAGCAGCGACAAAACAGGGGAACAAAACATTCAGTACTTC
CASSDKTGEQNIQYF
>TRBJ2-1|TRBV5-1|-|-
TGCGCCAGCAGCTTGGGCCCGGAAGGTGCCTACAATGAGCAGTTCTTC
CASSLGPEGAYNEQFF
>TRBJ1-6|TRBV28|-|-
TGTGCCAGCAGTCCGGCTAGAAATTCACCCCTCCACTTT
CASSPARNSPLHF
>TRBJ2-5|TRBV4-3|-|-
TGCGCCAGCAGCCAAGACTGGTCAGGGCCCGAGACCCAGTACTTC
CASSQDWSGPETQYF
>TRBJ2-1|TRBV24-1|TRBD1|-
TGTGCCACCAGTGGACAGGGTCAAGGCCACAATGAGCAGTTCTTC
CATSGQGQGHNEQFF